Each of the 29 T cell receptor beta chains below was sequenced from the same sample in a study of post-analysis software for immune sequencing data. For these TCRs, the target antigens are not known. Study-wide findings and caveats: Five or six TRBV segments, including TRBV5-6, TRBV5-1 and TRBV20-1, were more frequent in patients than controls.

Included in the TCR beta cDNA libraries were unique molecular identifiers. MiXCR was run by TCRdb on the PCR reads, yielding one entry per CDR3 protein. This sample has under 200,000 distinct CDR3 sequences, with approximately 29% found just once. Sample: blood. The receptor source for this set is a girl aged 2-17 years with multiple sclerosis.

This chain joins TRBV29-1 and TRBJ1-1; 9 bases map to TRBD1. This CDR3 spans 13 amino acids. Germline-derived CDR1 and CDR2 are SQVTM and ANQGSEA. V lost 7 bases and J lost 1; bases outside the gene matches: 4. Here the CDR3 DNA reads TGCAGCGCGGGACAGGGCTGGAACACTGAAGCTTTCTTT. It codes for CSAGQGWNTEAFF.

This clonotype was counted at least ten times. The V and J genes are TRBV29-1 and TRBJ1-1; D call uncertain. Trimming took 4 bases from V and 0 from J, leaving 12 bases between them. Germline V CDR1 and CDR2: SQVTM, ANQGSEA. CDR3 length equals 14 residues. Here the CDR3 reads CSVARGQLNTEAFF. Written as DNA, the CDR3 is TGCAGCGTTGCCCGAGGGCAGTTGAACACTGAAGCTTTCTTT.

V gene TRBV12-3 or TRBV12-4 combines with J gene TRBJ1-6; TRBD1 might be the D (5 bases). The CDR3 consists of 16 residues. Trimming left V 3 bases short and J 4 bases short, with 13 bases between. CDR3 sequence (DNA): TGTGCCAGCAGTTTCCCAAGGGGATCATATAATTCACCCCTCCACTTT. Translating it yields CASSFPRGSYNSPLHF.

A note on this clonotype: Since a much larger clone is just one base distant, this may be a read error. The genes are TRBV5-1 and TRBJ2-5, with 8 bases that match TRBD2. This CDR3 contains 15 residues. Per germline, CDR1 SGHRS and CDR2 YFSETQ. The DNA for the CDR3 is TGCGCCAGCGGCTTTTACCTAGCGGGTGAAGAGACCCAGTACTTC. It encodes CASGFYLAGEETQYF.

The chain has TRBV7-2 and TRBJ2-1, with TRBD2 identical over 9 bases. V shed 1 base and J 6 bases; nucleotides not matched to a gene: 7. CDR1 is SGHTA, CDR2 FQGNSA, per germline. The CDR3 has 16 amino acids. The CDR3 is CASSLEGGGAFNEQFF. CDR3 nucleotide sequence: TGTGCCAGCAGCTTAGAAGGCGGGGGGGCGTTCAATGAGCAGTTCTTC.

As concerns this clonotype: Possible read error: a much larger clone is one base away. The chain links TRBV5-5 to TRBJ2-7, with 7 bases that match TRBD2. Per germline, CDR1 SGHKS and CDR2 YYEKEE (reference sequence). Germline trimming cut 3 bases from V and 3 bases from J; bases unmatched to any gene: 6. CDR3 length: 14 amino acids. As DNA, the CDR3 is TGTGCCAGCAGCTCCGGGACTAAATTCTACGAGCAGTACTTC. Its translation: CASSSGTKFYEQYF.

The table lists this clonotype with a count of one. The CDR3 region is CASSFRVEGYTF. CDR3 nucleotides: TGTGCCAGCAGTTTTAGGGTAGAGGGCTACACCTTC. The rearrangement links TRBV12-3 or TRBV12-4 to TRBJ1-2; D is undetermined. This CDR3 is 12 amino acids long. The ends were cut back, 3 bases at V and 8 bases at J, with 10 bases in the middle.

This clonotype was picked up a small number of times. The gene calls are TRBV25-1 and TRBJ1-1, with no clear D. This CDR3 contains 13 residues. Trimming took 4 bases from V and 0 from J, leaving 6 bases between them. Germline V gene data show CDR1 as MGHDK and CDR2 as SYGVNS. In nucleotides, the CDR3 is TGTGCCAGCAGTGTGGAACTGAACACTGAAGCTTTCTTT. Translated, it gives CASSVELNTEAFF.

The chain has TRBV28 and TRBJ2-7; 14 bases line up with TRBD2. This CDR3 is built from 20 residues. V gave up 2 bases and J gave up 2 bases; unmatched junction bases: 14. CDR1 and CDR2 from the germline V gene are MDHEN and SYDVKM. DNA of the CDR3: TGTGCCAGCAGTTTAGGGGGGAGGCAACGACTAGCGGGAGGGACCTACGAGCAGTACTTC. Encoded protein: CASSLGGRQRLAGGTYEQYF.

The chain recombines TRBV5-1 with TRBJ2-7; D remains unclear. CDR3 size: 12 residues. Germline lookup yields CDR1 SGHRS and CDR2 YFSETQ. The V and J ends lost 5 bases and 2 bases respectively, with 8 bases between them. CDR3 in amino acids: CASRAGPYEQYF. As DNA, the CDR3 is TGCGCCAGCAGGGCCGGCCCCTACGAGCAGTACTTC.

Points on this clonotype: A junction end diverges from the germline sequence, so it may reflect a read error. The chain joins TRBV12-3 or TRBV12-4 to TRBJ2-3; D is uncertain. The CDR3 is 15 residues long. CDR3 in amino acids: CASSLSGFIADAQYF. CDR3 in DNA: TGTGCCAGCAGTTTATCCGGCTTCATCGCAGATGCGCAGTATTTT.

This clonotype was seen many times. CDR3 in DNA: TGCAGCGTTGACAGGGGGAACTCGGGGGAGCAGTTCTTC. Its protein is CSVDRGNSGEQFF. This chain connects TRBV29-1 to TRBJ2-1; 7 bases match TRBD1. This CDR3 comprises 13 residues. The germline gives CDR1 SQVTM, CDR2 ANQGSEA. Trimming took 3 bases from V and 10 from J; bases not matched to a gene: 9.

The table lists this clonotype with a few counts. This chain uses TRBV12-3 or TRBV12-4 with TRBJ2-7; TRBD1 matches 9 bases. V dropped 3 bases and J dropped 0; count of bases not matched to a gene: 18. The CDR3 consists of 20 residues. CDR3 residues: CASSFGPGQGMRGTSYEQYF. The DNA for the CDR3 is TGTGCCAGCAGTTTCGGTCCGGGACAGGGCATGAGGGGTACCTCCTACGAGCAGTACTTC.

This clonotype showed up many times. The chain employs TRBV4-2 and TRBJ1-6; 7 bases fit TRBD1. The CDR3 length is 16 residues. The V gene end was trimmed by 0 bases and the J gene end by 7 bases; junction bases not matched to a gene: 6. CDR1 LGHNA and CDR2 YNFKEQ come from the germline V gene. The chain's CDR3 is CASSQDQDRLNSPLHF. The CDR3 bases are TGTGCCAGCAGCCAAGATCAGGACAGGTTAAATTCACCCCTCCACTTT.

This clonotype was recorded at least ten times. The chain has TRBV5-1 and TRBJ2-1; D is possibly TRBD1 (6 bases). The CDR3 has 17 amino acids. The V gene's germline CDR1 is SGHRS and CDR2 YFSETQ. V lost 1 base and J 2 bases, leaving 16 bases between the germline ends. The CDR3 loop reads CASSLLGRGPTYNEQFF. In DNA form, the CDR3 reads TGCGCCAGCAGCTTGCTCGGCAGGGGCCCTACCTACAATGAGCAGTTCTTC.

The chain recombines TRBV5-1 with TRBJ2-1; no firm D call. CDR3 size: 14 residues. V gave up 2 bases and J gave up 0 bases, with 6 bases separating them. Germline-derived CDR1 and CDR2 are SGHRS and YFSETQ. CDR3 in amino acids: CASSLPRSYNEQFF. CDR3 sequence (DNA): TGCGCCAGCAGCTTACCTCGCTCCTACAATGAGCAGTTCTTC.

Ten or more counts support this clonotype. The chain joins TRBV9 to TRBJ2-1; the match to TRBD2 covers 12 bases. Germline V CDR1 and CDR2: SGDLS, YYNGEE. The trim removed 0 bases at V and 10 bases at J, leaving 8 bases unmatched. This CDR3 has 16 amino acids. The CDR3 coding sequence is TGTGCCAGCAGCGTAGATCGACTAGCGGGAGTTAACGAGCAGTTCTTC. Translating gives CASSVDRLAGVNEQFF.

In DNA, the CDR3 is TGCAGTGCTAGAGCGGCCGCCTGGGGGTCTCAGACTGAAGCTTTCTTT. Its translation is CSARAAAWGSQTEAFF. J is TRBJ1-1 and V is TRBV20-1, with a weak D call TRBD1 (5 bases). V lost 1 base and J lost 5, with 20 bases in between. The CDR3 contains 16 residues. Germline V gives CDR1 DFQATT, CDR2 SNEGSKA (reference sequence).

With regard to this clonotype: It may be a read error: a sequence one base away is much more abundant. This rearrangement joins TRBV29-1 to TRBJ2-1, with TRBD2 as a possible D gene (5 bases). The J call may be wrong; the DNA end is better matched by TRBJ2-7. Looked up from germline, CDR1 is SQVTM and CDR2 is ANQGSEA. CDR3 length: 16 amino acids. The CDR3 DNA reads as TGCAGCGTTGAAGAAAGCTCGAGCGGAGCCTACAATGAGCAGTACTTC. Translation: CSVEESSSGAYNEQYF.

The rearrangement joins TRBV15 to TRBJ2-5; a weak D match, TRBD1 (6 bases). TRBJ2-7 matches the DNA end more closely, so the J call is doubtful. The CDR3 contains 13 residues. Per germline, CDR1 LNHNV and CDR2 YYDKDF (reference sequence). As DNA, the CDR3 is TGTGCCACCAGCAGACGATACAGGGACGAGCAGTACTTC. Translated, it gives CATSRRYRDEQYF.

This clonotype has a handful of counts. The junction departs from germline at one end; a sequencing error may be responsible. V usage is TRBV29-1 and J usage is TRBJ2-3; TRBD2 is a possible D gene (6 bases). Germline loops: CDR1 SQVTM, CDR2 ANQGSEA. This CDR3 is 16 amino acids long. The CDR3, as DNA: TGCAGCGTTAAAGATCCGGGGGTGGCGGTCACAGATACGCAGTATTTT. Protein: CSVKDPGVAVTDTQYF.

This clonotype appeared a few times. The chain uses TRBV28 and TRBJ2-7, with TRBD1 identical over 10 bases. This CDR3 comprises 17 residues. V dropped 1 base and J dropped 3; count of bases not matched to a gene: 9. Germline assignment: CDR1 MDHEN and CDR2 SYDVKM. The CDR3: CASSLSLTGGLIYEQYF. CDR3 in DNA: TGTGCCAGCAGTTTATCCTTGACAGGGGGCCTGATCTACGAGCAGTACTTC.

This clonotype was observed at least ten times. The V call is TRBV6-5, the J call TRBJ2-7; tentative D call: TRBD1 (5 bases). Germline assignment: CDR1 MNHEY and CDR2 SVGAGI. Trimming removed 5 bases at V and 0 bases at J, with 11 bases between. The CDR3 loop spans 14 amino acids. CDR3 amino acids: CASSTTASSYEQYF. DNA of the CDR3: TGTGCCAGCAGTACGACAGCGAGCTCCTACGAGCAGTACTTC.

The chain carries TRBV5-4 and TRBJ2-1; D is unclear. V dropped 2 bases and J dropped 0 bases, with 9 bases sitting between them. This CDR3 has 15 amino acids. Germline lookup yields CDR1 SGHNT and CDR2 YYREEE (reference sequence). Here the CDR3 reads CASSFGLSSYNEQFF. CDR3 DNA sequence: TGTGCCAGCAGCTTTGGTCTCAGCTCCTACAATGAGCAGTTCTTC.

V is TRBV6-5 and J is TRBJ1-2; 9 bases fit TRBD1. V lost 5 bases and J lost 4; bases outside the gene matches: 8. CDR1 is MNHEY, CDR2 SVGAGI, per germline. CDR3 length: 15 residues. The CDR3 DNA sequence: TGTGCCAGCAGTCGGACTGAGACAGGGGGCTATGGCTACACCTTC. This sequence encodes CASSRTETGGYGYTF.

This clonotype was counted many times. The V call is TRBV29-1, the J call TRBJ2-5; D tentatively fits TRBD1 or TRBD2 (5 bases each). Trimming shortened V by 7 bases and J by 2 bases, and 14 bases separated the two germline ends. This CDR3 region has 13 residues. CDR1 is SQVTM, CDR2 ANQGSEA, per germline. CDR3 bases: TGCAGCGCCGGGACCGCAGTACAAGAGACCCAGTACTTC. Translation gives CSAGTAVQETQYF.

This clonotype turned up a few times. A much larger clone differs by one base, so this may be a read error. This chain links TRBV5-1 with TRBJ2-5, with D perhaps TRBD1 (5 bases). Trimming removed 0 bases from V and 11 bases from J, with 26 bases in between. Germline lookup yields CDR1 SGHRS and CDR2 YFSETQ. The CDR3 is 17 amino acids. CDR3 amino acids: CASSLGTGPIFYNEQYF. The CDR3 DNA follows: TGCGCCAGCAGCTTGGGAACAGGACCGATCTTCTACAATGAGCAGTACTTC. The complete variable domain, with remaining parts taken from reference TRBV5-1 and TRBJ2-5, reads KAGVTQTPRYLIKTRGQQVTLSCSPISGHRSVSWYQQTPGQGLQFLFEYFSETQRNKGNFPGRFSGRQFSNSRSEMNVSTLELGDSALYLCASSLGTGPIFYNEQYFGPGTRLLVL.

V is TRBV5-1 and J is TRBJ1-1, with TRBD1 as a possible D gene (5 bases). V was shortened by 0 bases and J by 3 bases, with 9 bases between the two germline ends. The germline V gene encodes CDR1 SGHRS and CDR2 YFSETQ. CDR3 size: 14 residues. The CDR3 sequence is CASSLAAGDTEAFF. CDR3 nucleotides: TGCGCCAGCAGCTTGGCCGCGGGGGACACTGAAGCTTTCTTT. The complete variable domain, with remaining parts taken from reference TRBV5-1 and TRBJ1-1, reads KAGVTQTPRYLIKTRGQQVTLSCSPISGHRSVSWYQQTPGQGLQFLFEYFSETQRNKGNFPGRFSGRQFSNSRSEMNVSTLELGDSALYLCASSLAAGDTEAFFGQGTRLTVV.

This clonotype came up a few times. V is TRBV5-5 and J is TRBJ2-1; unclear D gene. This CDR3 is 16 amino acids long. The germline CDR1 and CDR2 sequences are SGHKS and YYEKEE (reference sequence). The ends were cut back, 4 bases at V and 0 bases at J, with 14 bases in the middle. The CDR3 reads CASSRLGQGSYNEQFF. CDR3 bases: TGTGCCAGCAGCAGGTTAGGCCAAGGCTCCTACAATGAGCAGTTCTTC.